Described below is a single TCR beta chain sequence and its context. This record belongs to a study of radiotherapy plus CTLA-4 blockade in lung cancer. The protocol was immunoSEQ multiplex PCR, while the TCRdb copy is restricted to in-frame clones and leaves out a portion. The sample holds about 31,000 clones, less than 75% seen once. This CDR3 is built from 15 residues. Trimming shortened V by 4 bases and J by 7 bases, and 18 bases separated the two germline ends. CDR1 and CDR2 from the germline V gene are SGDLS and YYNGEE. In chemo-refractory metastatic non-small-cell lung cancer, patients got ipilimumab CTLA-4 blockade together with focal radiation.

The chain has TRBV9 and TRBJ2-1, with TRBD2 as a possible D gene (5 bases). Sample: peripheral blood, taken from a patient treated with radiotherapy plus ipilimumab. The receptor comes from a human donor with non-small cell lung cancer whose response to radiotherapy plus ipilimumab could not be evaluated. CDR3 sequence (DNA): TGTGCCAGCAGCCCACAAGTGAGGGTGTTAAATGAGCAGTTCTTC. Translation: CASSPQVRVLNEQFF. Based on the CDR3 plus reference TRBV9 and TRBJ2-1, the full variable domain is DSGVTQTPKHLITATGQRVTLRCSPRSGDLSVYWYQQSLDQGLQFLIQYYNGEERAKGNILERFSAQQFPDLHSELNLSSLELGDSALYFCASSPQVRVLNEQFFGPGTRLTVL.